This is a list of T cell receptor beta chains from one sample in a study of blood T cell repertoires in COVID-19. Sequenced by immunoSEQ multiplex PCR; TCRdb stores in-frame clones only, minus some. Altogether about 170,000 clones are present, around 82% being singletons, with the ten largest covering approximately 6.8%. Sequencing was performed on peripheral blood. The origin of the receptors is a woman in her forties with COVID-19, enrolled during active disease. Each CDR3 is given with its conserved first and last residue. D genes are given only for firm matches. The size of a clone is reported for some rows only, either as once, few or many, or as a class for expanded clones.

V gene: TRBV13; clone size: .; J gene: TRBJ1-2; D gene: .; CDR3 DNA: TGTGCCAGCAGCTTAGGCAGATTCTATGGCTACACCTTC; CDR3 protein: CASSLGRFYGYTF
V gene: TRBV12-5; clone size: .; J gene: TRBJ2-1; D gene: .; CDR3 DNA: TGTGCTAGTGGCCAAAACAATGAGCAGTTCTTC; CDR3 protein: CASGQNNEQFF
V gene: TRBV19; clone size: .; J gene: TRBJ1-5; D gene: .; CDR3 DNA: TGTGCCAGTAGTATACCGACAAACAATCAGCCCCAGCATTTT; CDR3 protein: CASSIPTNNQPQHF
V gene: TRBV5-1; clone size: .; J gene: TRBJ2-7; D gene: TRBD2; CDR3 DNA: TGCGCCAGCACCCGCACTAGCGGCCTACAAGAGCAGTACTTC; CDR3 protein: CASTRTSGLQEQYF
V gene: TRBV29-1; clone size: .; J gene: TRBJ1-1; D gene: .; CDR3 DNA: TGCAGCGGTAGAGACGGGGTTGAAGCTTTCTTT; CDR3 protein: CSGRDGVEAFF
V gene: TRBV24-1; clone size: .; J gene: TRBJ1-5; D gene: TRBD1; CDR3 DNA: TGTGCCACCAGTGTAAAACGGGACAGGGGATTTCGCAATCAGCCCCAGCATTTT; CDR3 protein: CATSVKRDRGFRNQPQHF
V gene: TRBV18; clone size: .; J gene: TRBJ2-2; D gene: .; CDR3 DNA: TGTGCCAGCTCACCACGGACTCAGGGGAGTTCTACCGGGGAGCTGTTTTTT; CDR3 protein: CASSPRTQGSSTGELFF
V gene: TRBV2; clone size: .; J gene: TRBJ1-1; D gene: TRBD1; CDR3 DNA: TGTGCCAGCAGACCACAGGGGATCTGGAACACTGAAGCTTTCTTT; CDR3 protein: CASRPQGIWNTEAFF
V gene: TRBV6-6; clone size: .; J gene: TRBJ2-7; D gene: TRBD1; CDR3 DNA: TGTGCCAGCAGTGATCGGACAGGGCGTTGGGAGCAGTACTTC; CDR3 protein: CASSDRTGRWEQYF
V gene: TRBV5-5; clone size: .; J gene: TRBJ2-1; D gene: .; CDR3 DNA: TGTGCCAGCAGCTTGGTGTTCAGTCTCCCCCCCAATGAGCAGTTCTTC; CDR3 protein: CASSLVFSLPPNEQFF
V gene: TRBV2; clone size: .; J gene: TRBJ1-1; D gene: TRBD1; CDR3 DNA: TGTGCCAGCAGTGACGGCCAGGGGGTCACTGAAGCTTTCTTT; CDR3 protein: CASSDGQGVTEAFF
V gene: TRBV6-5; clone size: .; J gene: TRBJ2-7; D gene: TRBD2; CDR3 DNA: TGTGCCCGCTCGATAGCCCCCGGGGGGGAGCAGTACTTC; CDR3 protein: CARSIAPGGEQYF
V gene: TRBV5-1; clone size: .; J gene: TRBJ2-3; D gene: .; CDR3 DNA: TGCGCCAGCAGCCTGCGGAGGGTTGGCACAGATACGCAGTATTTT; CDR3 protein: CASSLRRVGTDTQYF
V gene: TRBV5-5; clone size: .; J gene: TRBJ2-1; D gene: .; CDR3 DNA: TGTGCCAGCAGCTTGAGCGAGGGCCGGGCAGCTGAGCAGTTCTTC; CDR3 protein: CASSLSEGRAAEQFF
V gene: TRBV7-3; clone size: .; J gene: TRBJ1-1; D gene: .; CDR3 DNA: TGTGCCAGCAGCCTGGACAGGAACACTGAAGCTTTCTTT; CDR3 protein: CASSLDRNTEAFF
V gene: TRBV19; clone size: .; J gene: TRBJ2-1; D gene: TRBD2; CDR3 DNA: TGTGCCAGTAGTAAAGCAGCGGGAGATAGAAATGAGCAGTTCTTC; CDR3 protein: CASSKAAGDRNEQFF
V gene: TRBV25-1; clone size: once; J gene: TRBJ2-5; D gene: .; CDR3 DNA: TGTGCCAGCAGTGCGAACCCACCTGGCACAGGGTCGGTAGGGACCCAGTACTTC; CDR3 protein: CASSANPPGTGSVGTQYF
V gene: TRBV5-4; clone size: .; J gene: TRBJ1-3; D gene: .; CDR3 DNA: TGTGCCAGCAGCTCAGGGCTATCCGGAAACACCATATATTTT; CDR3 protein: CASSSGLSGNTIYF
V gene: TRBV30; clone size: .; J gene: TRBJ1-1; D gene: TRBD1; CDR3 DNA: TGTGCCTGGAGCACGGGACAGGGGAACACTGAAGCTTTCTTT; CDR3 protein: CAWSTGQGNTEAFF
V gene: TRBV19; clone size: .; J gene: TRBJ2-4; D gene: TRBD2; CDR3 DNA: TGTGCCAGTATTGACCGGGGCGGGAGTCGGGACATTCAGTACTTC; CDR3 protein: CASIDRGGSRDIQYF
V gene: TRBV7-9; clone size: .; J gene: TRBJ2-2; D gene: .; CDR3 DNA: TGTGCCAGCAGACGGGGGAAGGACACCGGGGAGCTGTTTTTT; CDR3 protein: CASRRGKDTGELFF
V gene: TRBV27; clone size: .; J gene: TRBJ1-1; D gene: .; CDR3 DNA: TGTGCCAGCAGTACTTTAGTCCCGAACACTGAAGCTTTCTTT; CDR3 protein: CASSTLVPNTEAFF
V gene: TRBV18; clone size: .; J gene: TRBJ1-2; D gene: TRBD1; CDR3 DNA: TGTGCCAGCTCATCGGGACAGGGCGGCTATGGCTACACCTTC; CDR3 protein: CASSSGQGGYGYTF
V gene: TRBV27; clone size: .; J gene: TRBJ2-3; D gene: .; CDR3 DNA: TGTGCCAGCAGTTTTCTTGGGGGGACAGATACGCAGTATTTT; CDR3 protein: CASSFLGGTDTQYF
V gene: TRBV27; clone size: many; J gene: TRBJ1-1; D gene: .; CDR3 DNA: TGTGCCAGCCACCTGAGTGGAGGGAACACTGAAGCTTTCTTT; CDR3 protein: CASHLSGGNTEAFF
V gene: TRBV4-2; clone size: once; J gene: TRBJ2-5; D gene: TRBD2; CDR3 DNA: TGTGCCAGCAGCCAAGAAGCTACTAGCGGACAAGAGACCCAGTACTTC; CDR3 protein: CASSQEATSGQETQYF
V gene: TRBV5-1; clone size: few; J gene: TRBJ2-5; D gene: TRBD2; CDR3 DNA: TGCGCCAGCAGCTTGGTTCTAGCGGTCCGGGAGACCCAGTACTTC; CDR3 protein: CASSLVLAVRETQYF
V gene: TRBV19; clone size: .; J gene: TRBJ2-1; D gene: .; CDR3 DNA: TGTGCCAGTAGTATTTTGACTGTGAATGAGCAGTTCTTC; CDR3 protein: CASSILTVNEQFF
V gene: TRBV3-1/TRBV3-2; clone size: .; J gene: TRBJ1-1; D gene: .; CDR3 DNA: TGTGCCAGCAGCCAATTAGGGGGTACTGAAGCTTTCTTT; CDR3 protein: CASSQLGGTEAFF
V gene: TRBV5-5; clone size: once; J gene: TRBJ2-2; D gene: TRBD1; CDR3 DNA: TGTGCCAGCAGCTTGGCGACAGGGAGTCCCACCGGGGAGCTGTTTTTT; CDR3 protein: CASSLATGSPTGELFF
V gene: TRBV19; clone size: .; J gene: TRBJ2-1; D gene: TRBD1; CDR3 DNA: TGTGCCAGTAGTATTGGGGACAGCTCCTACAATGAGCAGTTCTTC; CDR3 protein: CASSIGDSSYNEQFF
V gene: TRBV18; clone size: .; J gene: TRBJ1-2; D gene: TRBD1; CDR3 DNA: TGTGCCAGCTCACCACCGGAAAGGGGGCTTTTCGGCTACACCTTC; CDR3 protein: CASSPPERGLFGYTF
V gene: TRBV28; clone size: .; J gene: TRBJ1-2; D gene: .; CDR3 DNA: TGTGCCAGCAGCGCAAAGACGCGGACACACTATGGCTACACCTTC; CDR3 protein: CASSAKTRTHYGYTF
V gene: TRBV19; clone size: .; J gene: TRBJ2-2; D gene: .; CDR3 DNA: TGTGCCAGTAGTATAGGGGCTTCTTACACCGGGGAGCTGTTTTTT; CDR3 protein: CASSIGASYTGELFF
V gene: TRBV4-1; clone size: .; J gene: TRBJ2-7; D gene: TRBD1; CDR3 DNA: TGCGCCAGCAGCCTCCGGACAGGGGGCTACGAGCAGTACTTC; CDR3 protein: CASSLRTGGYEQYF
V gene: TRBV4-1; clone size: .; J gene: TRBJ1-4; D gene: .; CDR3 DNA: TGCGCCAGCAGCCAAACTGGAGGGGCTAAATGGCTGTTTTTT; CDR3 protein: CASSQTGGAKWLFF
V gene: TRBV2; clone size: .; J gene: TRBJ2-3; D gene: .; CDR3 DNA: TGTGCCAGCTTTGGGCAGGGCACAGATACGCAGTATTTT; CDR3 protein: CASFGQGTDTQYF
V gene: TRBV30; clone size: once; J gene: TRBJ2-5; D gene: TRBD1; CDR3 DNA: TGTGCCAAAAGCGCAGGGGGCGCAGAGACCCAGTACTTC; CDR3 protein: CAKSAGGAETQYF
V gene: TRBV5-6; clone size: .; J gene: TRBJ2-5; D gene: TRBD1; CDR3 DNA: TGTGCCAGCAGCTGGGGGACAGGGGAAGAGACCCAGTACTTC; CDR3 protein: CASSWGTGEETQYF
V gene: TRBV27; clone size: .; J gene: TRBJ1-2; D gene: .; CDR3 DNA: TGTGCCAGCAGGGGGGAGGGGACGAGGGGCACGGGCTACACCTTC; CDR3 protein: CASRGEGTRGTGYTF
V gene: TRBV2; clone size: .; J gene: TRBJ2-7; D gene: .; CDR3 DNA: TGTGCCAGCAGTGCTGACCTCGAGGGAATACCTCTCTACGAGCAGTACTTC; CDR3 protein: CASSADLEGIPLYEQYF
V gene: TRBV4-1; clone size: .; J gene: TRBJ2-3; D gene: .; CDR3 DNA: TGCGCCAGCAGCGATAGGGAGTCAGATACGCAGTATTTT; CDR3 protein: CASSDRESDTQYF
V gene: TRBV30; clone size: .; J gene: TRBJ1-2; D gene: .; CDR3 DNA: TGTGCCTGGACTGGAGGGCGAGGCTACACCTTC; CDR3 protein: CAWTGGRGYTF
V gene: TRBV5-5; clone size: .; J gene: TRBJ2-3; D gene: .; CDR3 DNA: TGTGCCAGCAGCTCGGGACACCGCACAGATACGCAGTATTTT; CDR3 protein: CASSSGHRTDTQYF
V gene: TRBV10-3; clone size: few; J gene: TRBJ1-4; D gene: .; CDR3 DNA: TGTGCCACCAGTATGTCAGGGGAAAGTGAAAAACTGTTTTTT; CDR3 protein: CATSMSGESEKLFF
V gene: TRBV9; clone size: .; J gene: TRBJ2-2; D gene: TRBD2; CDR3 DNA: TGTGCCAGCACCGGCGACTCGGCGGGAGATATTCCCGGGGAGCTGTTTTTT; CDR3 protein: CASTGDSAGDIPGELFF
V gene: TRBV28; clone size: few; J gene: TRBJ1-2; D gene: TRBD1; CDR3 DNA: TGTGCCACCAGGACAGGCGAAATAGGAGGCTACACCTTC; CDR3 protein: CATRTGEIGGYTF
V gene: TRBV19; clone size: .; J gene: TRBJ1-2; D gene: .; CDR3 DNA: TGTGCCAGTGGAACAGGGCTGGGGGGCTACACCTTC; CDR3 protein: CASGTGLGGYTF
V gene: TRBV6-5; clone size: .; J gene: TRBJ1-1; D gene: .; CDR3 DNA: TGTGCCAGCAGTTACTCGATTGCCGGGGACACTGAAGCTTTCTTT; CDR3 protein: CASSYSIAGDTEAFF
V gene: TRBV2; clone size: .; J gene: TRBJ2-4; D gene: .; CDR3 DNA: TGTGCCAGCAGTGACATAGCCAAAAACATTCAGTACTTC; CDR3 protein: CASSDIAKNIQYF
V gene: TRBV6-5; clone size: .; J gene: TRBJ1-6; D gene: TRBD1; CDR3 DNA: TGTGCCAGCAGTTACCCACGACAGGGAGCATATTCACCCCTCCACTTT; CDR3 protein: CASSYPRQGAYSPLHF
V gene: TRBV6-6; clone size: .; J gene: TRBJ1-2; D gene: .; CDR3 DNA: TGTGCCAGCAGCCCGGGTGGCTATGGCTACACCTTC; CDR3 protein: CASSPGGYGYTF
V gene: TRBV4-1; clone size: once; J gene: TRBJ2-5; D gene: .; CDR3 DNA: TGCGCCAGCAGCCAAGGCCCGATGGGAGAGGAGACCCAGTACTTC; CDR3 protein: CASSQGPMGEETQYF